Described below is a single T cell receptor (beta chain) sequence and its context. Its antigen is undetermined. The germline gene is not matched at one end of the junction; a read error may be the cause. Generated by immunoSEQ multiplex PCR, the TCRdb table keeps only in-frame clones and is missing some. The sample has about 100,000 clones; around 87% are singletons. The CDR3 spans 13 residues. Germline CDR1 SSHAT, CDR2 FNYEAQ (reference sequence). This record comes from a study of T cell responses to AZD1222 COVID-19 vaccine. Study-wide findings and caveats: Increases in Spike-specific TCR breadth and depth were seen after two AZD1222 doses. Baseline serostatus was positive in only a handful of AZD1222 recipients. Repertoires were obtained solely post-peak T cell response. Donors were mostly white British, more females; clonal diversity possibly underestimated.

The sample in question was peripheral blood, obtained on day 0 of MenACWY control vaccination. The TCR comes from an adult in good health. This chain joins TRBV7-7 and TRBJ2-2; D is perhaps TRBD1 (6 bases). The CDR3 loop is CASSLQGDGELFF. CDR3 DNA: TGTGCTAGCAGCTTACAGGGCGACGGGGAGCTGTTTTTT. The variable domain in full, with the rest retrieved from reference TRBV7-7 and TRBJ2-2, is GAGVSQSPRYKVTKRGQDVTLRCDPISSHATLYWYQQALGQGPEFLTYFNYEAQPDKSGLPSDRFSAERPEGSISTLTIQRTEQRDSAMYRCASSLQGDGELFFGEGSRLTVL.